This T cell receptor (beta chain) originates from a study of T cells after posttransplantation cyclophosphamide listed by TCRdb under 2016. Broadly, across the study: Using TRB sequencing, the study followed how the T cell repertoire reconstituted after myeloablative bone marrow transplantation in which posttransplantation cyclophosphamide served as GVHD prophylaxis. Samples from roughly 35 PTCy-treated patients, along with samples from around 16 of their related bone marrow donors, underwent antigen receptor sequencing. Because TRA and TRB clonality correlated tightly in 9 samples, the subsequent TCR analyses were limited to TRB only. Blood from all 34 PTCy patients with 1-year posttransplant specimens was subjected to TRB sequencing. Up to 3 additional blood samples from 2 to 5.2 years after transplant were also TRB-sequenced in 3 patients, as was pretransplant blood from several patients. Public TRB sequences were checked against a database of over 3,000 sequences associated with responses to pathogens, tumor antigens, self-antigens and alloantigens. The investigation overall reported the following: At 1-2 months, donor-recipient similarity was low but rose over the first year, and the later blood repertoires were often dominated by donor CD8+ memory clones. The TRB repertoires of T cells infiltrating skin or the GI tract showed only limited overlap with the TRB repertoires found in blood. Across the 35 to 45 patients, TRB clonality was highly associated with recipient CMV seropositivity and CMV reactivation, and diversity with PTCy was similar to that in the CNI/methotrexate controls.

TRB sequencing was run on genomic DNA with either the immunoSEQ assay at survey resolution or the hsTCRB kit. The authors processed their data as follows. The immunoSEQ software handled the initial read processing, while the LymphoSeq R package was used for the repertoire analyses. Clonality was computed as 1 minus normalized Shannon entropy, and a Gini coefficient was also calculated for each TRB dataset. To infer phenotypes in unsorted samples, TRB sequences from sorted subsets of the recipient or donor were mapped onto the unsorted samples of the same recipient. TCRdb re-hosts the immuneACCESS table, in-frame sequences only. Its copies lack some clones; in the studies checked, an unresolved V gene accounts for under half of them, and the cause for the rest is not known. V and J calls and clone size follow that table, whereas D and trimming were derived from the DNA. The sample table records 15,000 or so clones; around nine tenths of these occur just once. Of the sample, less than 4% is held by the ten largest clones.

Regarding this clone: What this receptor recognizes is not known. No much larger clonotype is one base removed from it; base qualities were not supplied.

V and J are truncated by 5 bases and 5 bases respectively, leaving an intervening sequence of 15 bases. Taken from cysteine to phenylalanine, the CDR3 has 15 residues. The retained sequence is limited to the CDR3, 45 bases, with the frame set at the first base. CDR1 and CDR2, per the germline V gene (reference sequence), are SEHNR and FQNEAQ. The control cohort was eleven to twelve patients given myeloablative marrow transplants with methotrexate plus a calcineurin inhibitor, sampled 1 year after transplant. Peripheral blood and bone marrow mononuclear cells were isolated by Ficoll-Hypaque density centrifugation and were cryopreserved.

The source of this sequence is a male patient aged 50 to 59 who received an allogeneic stem cell transplant from an unrelated donor, was CMV-positive, and had chronic GVHD only. Because of the transplant, the T cells may be the graft donor's rather than the patient's own. The V gene is TRBV7-9 and the J gene is TRBJ1-4; no confident D gene assignment can be made. The material was PBMCs, obtained after an allogeneic stem cell transplant with a calcineurin inhibitor and methotrexate. The nucleotide sequence reads as follows: TGTGCCAGCAGCGTAAACTCGGTTGTAAATGAAAAACTGTTTTTT. This sequence encodes CASSVNSVVNEKLFF.